The 27 T cell receptor beta chains below all came from one sample that was sequenced in a study of beta chain features in type 1 diabetes. Study-level points and caveats: The study found moderately but significantly shorter TCRB CDR3s in all four CD4+ subsets of Type 1 diabetes patients.

cDNA synthesis used the whole RNA isolate, giving expressed TCRB sequences. The table came from immunoSEQ multiplex PCR; TCRdb's copy has only in-frame clones and leaves some out. The sample holds a few hundred thousand clones, more than 15% seen once. Antigen specificity for these receptors is unknown. The sample comprised naive CD4+ T cells from blood. The receptors stem from a man aged 30 to 39 with type 1 diabetes.

This chain uses TRBV30 with TRBJ2-3; unclear D gene. This CDR3 is built from 11 residues. The V and J ends lost 3 bases and 4 bases respectively, with 5 bases between them. The V gene's germline CDR1 is GTSNPN and CDR2 SVGIG (reference sequence). The CDR3 DNA follows: TGTGCCTGGAGCGCCCCAGATACGCAGTATTTT. Amino acids: CAWSAPDTQYF.

This chain links TRBV29-1 with TRBJ2-7; 8 nucleotides line up with TRBD1. The CDR3 runs 15 residues. The V gene end was trimmed by 0 bases and the J gene end by 0 bases; junction bases not matched to a gene: 4. CDR1 and CDR2 from the germline V gene are SQVTM and ANQGSEA. The CDR3 DNA sequence: TGCAGCGTTGAAGAAGGGGACAGGCTCTCCTACGAGCAGTACTTC. It encodes CSVEEGDRLSYEQYF.

This sequence joins TRBV19 and TRBJ2-4, with a possible D match to TRBD1 (6 bases). This CDR3 contains 15 residues. V shed 3 bases and J shed 4 bases, with 13 bases lying between them. Germline lookup yields CDR1 LNHDA and CDR2 SQIVND (reference sequence). CDR3 nucleotides: TGTGCCAGTAGTATTATACTTGGACAGAAAAACATTCAGTACTTC. Translated: CASSIILGQKNIQYF.

The chain recombines TRBV9 with TRBJ2-5; 11 bases are a match to TRBD2. Losses at the gene ends were 3 bases for V and 5 bases for J; bases not matched to a gene: 9. Germline V lookup: CDR1 SGDLS, CDR2 YYNGEE. There are 16 residues in the CDR3. Here the CDR3 DNA reads TGTGCCAGCAGCGCATATAGCGGGAGGGCCTCGGAGACCCAGTACTTC. This sequence encodes CASSAYSGRASETQYF.

The sample holds a few counts of this clone. The chain recombines TRBV7-9 with TRBJ2-7; 13 positions agree with TRBD2. The V gene end was trimmed by 5 bases and the J gene end by 2 bases; junction bases not matched to a gene: 3. Germline lookup yields CDR1 SEHNR and CDR2 FQNEAQ (reference sequence). CDR3 length: 15 residues. CDR3 sequence reads: CASSVGLAGTYEQYF. In nucleotides, the CDR3 is TGTGCCAGCAGCGTGGGACTAGCGGGGACCTACGAGCAGTACTTC. Full variable domain (outside the CDR3, taken from reference TRBV7-9 and TRBJ2-7): DTGVSQNPRHKITKRGQNVTFRCDPISEHNRLYWYRQTLGQGPEFLTYFQNEAQLEKSRLLSDRFSAERPKGSFSTLEIQRTEQGDSAMYLCASSVGLAGTYEQYFGPGTRLTVT.

This chain links TRBV28 with TRBJ2-5; 7 nucleotides line up with TRBD1. V trimming: 5 bases; J trimming: 4 bases; junction bases outside the gene matches: 10. The CDR3 has 15 residues. Germline V gives CDR1 MDHEN, CDR2 SYDVKM. CDR3 DNA sequence: TGTGCCAGCAGTACCCCGACAGGGCGGCTAGAGACCCAGTACTTC. Amino acids: CASSTPTGRLETQYF.

This clone was counted a few times. J is TRBJ2-3 and V is TRBV7-9; weak D call: TRBD1 (6 bases). V gave up 1 base and J gave up 1 base, with 9 bases separating them. The germline gives CDR1 SEHNR, CDR2 FQNEAQ (reference sequence). This CDR3 has 15 residues. The CDR3 nucleotides are TGTGCCAGCAGCTTAGTTGGACAGCGCACAGATACGCAGTATTTT. Its protein product is CASSLVGQRTDTQYF.

V is TRBV29-1 and J is TRBJ1-2; possible D gene TRBD1, 5 bases. V shed 7 bases and J shed 5 bases, with 17 bases lying between them. The germline gives CDR1 SQVTM, CDR2 ANQGSEA. The CDR3 contains 13 residues. The CDR3 loop reads CSARDSQGYGYTF. CDR3 bases: TGCAGCGCCCGGGACTCCCAGGGATATGGCTACACCTTC.

The table lists this clone with a few counts. The J gene is TRBJ1-4, the V gene TRBV7-2, with TRBD1 identical over 9 bases. Germline CDR1 is SGHTA and CDR2 is FQGNSA. The CDR3 spans 14 residues. Germline trimming cut 5 bases from V and 5 bases from J; bases unmatched to any gene: 3. The CDR3 DNA is TGTGCCAGCAGCCGCGACAGGGGGAATGAAAAACTGTTTTTT. This codes for CASSRDRGNEKLFF.

J is TRBJ2-1 and V is TRBV4-1, with unresolved D. Trimming took 0 bases from V and 9 from J, leaving 6 bases between them. Germline V lookup: CDR1 MGHRA, CDR2 YSYEKL. The CDR3 spans 12 residues. Here the CDR3 reads CASSQDSSEQFF. The CDR3, as DNA: TGCGCCAGCAGCCAAGATAGTAGTGAGCAGTTCTTC.

The gene calls are TRBV30 and TRBJ2-5; possible D gene TRBD1, 5 bases. The CDR3 spans 12 residues. V lost 2 bases to trimming and J lost 5 bases, with 9 bases between them. The V gene's germline CDR1 is GTSNPN and CDR2 SVGIG (reference sequence). DNA of the CDR3: TGTGCCTGGAGTTTGGGGCTGGAGACCCAGTACTTC. The encoded protein is CAWSLGLETQYF.

This clone was found a few times. The chain links TRBV29-1 to TRBJ1-1; D unresolved. The V gene lost 6 bases and the J gene lost 6 bases, with 11 bases spanning the gap. The CDR3 loop spans 11 amino acids. The germline gives CDR1 SQVTM, CDR2 ANQGSEA. The CDR3 loop is CSVSGVAEAFF. The DNA for the CDR3 is TGCAGCGTGAGTGGGGTCGCTGAAGCTTTCTTT. The entire variable domain, with the rest obtained from reference TRBV29-1 and TRBJ1-1, is as follows: SAVISQKPSRDICQRGTSLTIQCQVDSQVTMMFWYRQQPGQSLTLIATANQGSEATYESGFVIDKFPISRPNLTFSTLTVSNMSPEDSSIYLCSVSGVAEAFFGQGTRLTVV.

In its sample, this clone was seen a few times. V gene TRBV5-4 combines with J gene TRBJ1-3; D unclear. The CDR3 is made up of 11 amino acids. The V gene lost 3 bases and the J gene lost 2 bases, with 0 bases spanning the gap. Germline CDR1 SGHNT, CDR2 YYREEE (reference sequence). As DNA, the CDR3 is TGTGCCAGCAGCTCTGGAAACACCATATATTTT. Translation gives CASSSGNTIYF.

V usage is TRBV29-1 and J usage is TRBJ2-3; TRBD2 agrees at 11 bases. The ends lost 8 bases at V and 4 bases at J; junction bases unmatched: 5. This CDR3 has 13 amino acids. In germline, CDR1 is SQVTM, CDR2 ANQGSEA. The CDR3 DNA follows: TGCAGCACCACTAGCGGGAGTTCAGATACGCAGTATTTT. Translation gives CSTTSGSSDTQYF.

This clone was seen a handful of times. The chain employs TRBV7-9 and TRBJ2-5, with 11 bases matching TRBD2. From germline, CDR1 is SEHNR and CDR2 FQNEAQ (reference sequence). The CDR3 loop spans 14 amino acids. V shed 8 bases and J 4 bases; nucleotides not matched to a gene: 6. CDR3 sequence (DNA): TGTGCCAGCGTTAGCGGGAGGGCATCAGAGACCCAGTACTTC. It specifies CASVSGRASETQYF.

This clone was seen more than once but under ten times. The J gene is TRBJ2-5, the V gene TRBV30; D is undetermined. This CDR3 contains 14 residues. Germline V gene sequence: CDR1 GTSNPN, CDR2 SVGIG (reference sequence). The V gene lost 0 bases and the J gene lost 6 bases, with 14 bases spanning the gap. The CDR3 protein is CAWSVLRVKKTQYF. The CDR3 DNA sequence: TGTGCCTGGAGTGTACTAAGGGTGAAGAAGACCCAGTACTTC.

This chain joins TRBV6-6 and TRBJ2-7, with 7 bases aligning to TRBD1. The CDR3 sequence is 14 residues long. CDR1 is MNHNY, CDR2 SVGAGI, per germline (reference sequence). After removal of 5 bases from V and 0 bases from J, the junction contained 4 bases not matched to a gene. Written as DNA, the CDR3 is TGTGCCAGCAGTGCCCGGGACAGCTCCTACGAGCAGTACTTC. It translates to CASSARDSSYEQYF.

The table lists this clone with a few counts. This chain connects TRBV7-2 to TRBJ1-2, with D unclear. CDR3 size: 13 residues. Trimming shortened V by 5 bases and J by 5 bases, and 12 bases separated the two germline ends. Germline values: CDR1 SGHTA, CDR2 FQGNSA. CDR3 in DNA: TGTGCCAGCAGCCCCGACCCGCAATATGGCTACACCTTC. Protein sequence: CASSPDPQYGYTF.

The chain links TRBV4-2 to TRBJ2-5; 10 bases map to TRBD2. The V segment lost 1 base and the J segment 2 bases; nucleotides outside the gene matches: 1. The CDR3 is 15 amino acids. Germline V gene lookup returns CDR1 LGHNA and CDR2 YNFKEQ. The CDR3 loop reads CASSQGTSGQETQYF. In DNA, the CDR3 is TGTGCCAGCAGCCAAGGGACTAGCGGACAAGAGACCCAGTACTTC.

The chain's CDR3 is CSVEAGQGDFGEQYF. CDR3 bases: TGCAGCGTTGAAGCTGGACAGGGGGATTTTGGCGAGCAGTACTTC. J is TRBJ2-7 and V is TRBV29-1, with 10 bases that match TRBD1. Trimming cost V 1 base and J 6 bases; bases outside gene matches: 9. This CDR3 spans 15 amino acids. Germline V gene data show CDR1 as SQVTM and CDR2 as ANQGSEA.

The chain couples TRBV9 to TRBJ2-1, with unresolved D. Germline lookup yields CDR1 SGDLS and CDR2 YYNGEE. V dropped 2 bases and J dropped 7 bases, with 13 bases sitting between them. The CDR3 length is 14 residues. This CDR3 is CASSVQVFENEQFF. CDR3 coding DNA: TGTGCCAGCAGCGTCCAGGTATTTGAGAATGAGCAGTTCTTC.

This clone came up a few times. The chain is built from TRBV5-1 and TRBJ1-2; D uncertain. Trimming removed 4 bases at V and 0 bases at J, with 10 bases between. The germline V gene encodes CDR1 SGHRS and CDR2 YFSETQ. The CDR3 is made up of 14 amino acids. CDR3 loop: CASSPAEPNYGYTF. The DNA of the CDR3 is TGCGCCAGCAGCCCGGCAGAACCTAACTATGGCTACACCTTC. Supplemented by reference TRBV5-1 and TRBJ1-2, the full variable domain reads KAGVTQTPRYLIKTRGQQVTLSCSPISGHRSVSWYQQTPGQGLQFLFEYFSETQRNKGNFPGRFSGRQFSNSRSEMNVSTLELGDSALYLCASSPAEPNYGYTFGSGTRLTVV.

In its sample, this clone was seen a few times. This chain joins TRBV9 and TRBJ1-2; 9 bases are a match to TRBD1. V trimming: 4 bases; J trimming: 8 bases; junction bases outside the gene matches: 6. Germline CDR1 is SGDLS and CDR2 is YYNGEE. The CDR3 sequence is 13 residues long. The CDR3 DNA is TGTGCCAGCAGCCGGGACAGGGACGACGGCTACACCTTC. This gives the protein CASSRDRDDGYTF. The entire variable domain, with the rest obtained from reference TRBV9 and TRBJ1-2, is as follows: DSGVTQTPKHLITATGQRVTLRCSPRSGDLSVYWYQQSLDQGLQFLIQYYNGEERAKGNILERFSAQQFPDLHSELNLSSLELGDSALYFCASSRDRDDGYTFGSGTRLTVV.

A few counts support this clone. This chain connects TRBV20-1 to TRBJ1-2; the D gene is possibly TRBD1 (5 bases). The length of the CDR3 is 11 residues. V was pared by 5 bases and J by 4 bases, with 8 bases between. Germline V gene data show CDR1 as DFQATT and CDR2 as SNEGSKA (reference sequence). CDR3 in DNA: TGCAGTGCTCAGGGCGGCTATGGCTACACCTTC. Translated: CSAQGGYGYTF.

In this sample, this clone turned up a few times. The CDR3, as DNA: TGTGCCAGCAGCCCCAAGCTTAGCGGGGAAACCTACAATGAGCAGTTCTTC. This translates into CASSPKLSGETYNEQFF. The rearrangement links TRBV7-9 to TRBJ2-1, with 8 bases fitting TRBD2. V gave up 5 bases and J gave up 2 bases; unmatched junction bases: 11. The CDR3 consists of 17 residues. The V gene's germline CDR1 is SEHNR and CDR2 FQNEAQ (reference sequence).

This clone was seen a few times. DNA of the CDR3: TGTGCCAGCAGTTACTCGAGGACAGGGTGGACAGATACGCAGTATTTT. Its protein product is CASSYSRTGWTDTQYF. The chain uses TRBV6-5 and TRBJ2-3; 8 bases match TRBD1. CDR1 and CDR2 from the germline V gene are MNHEY and SVGAGI. V lost 0 bases to trimming and J lost 3 bases; unmatched junction nucleotides: 5. The CDR3 is 16 amino acids.

The J gene is TRBJ2-5, the V gene TRBV5-1; TRBD2 aligns across 10 bases. The CDR3 is 15 residues long. Unmatched junction bases numbered 7, after V lost 4 bases and J lost 4 bases. Germline assignment: CDR1 SGHRS and CDR2 YFSETQ. For the CDR3, the DNA is TGCGCCAGCAGCGTCGGACTAGCGGCATCAGAGACCCAGTACTTC. Its translation is CASSVGLAASETQYF.